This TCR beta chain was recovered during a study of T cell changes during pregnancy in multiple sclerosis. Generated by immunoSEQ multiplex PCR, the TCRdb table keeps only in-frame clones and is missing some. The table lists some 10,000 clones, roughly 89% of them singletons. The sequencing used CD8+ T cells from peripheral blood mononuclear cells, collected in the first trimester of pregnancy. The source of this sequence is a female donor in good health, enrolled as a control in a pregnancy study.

CDR3 amino acids: CASSRDRGQAFF. In DNA form, the CDR3 reads TGTGCCAGCAGCAGGGACAGGGGCCAAGCTTTCTTT. The genes are TRBV11-2 and TRBJ1-1; TRBD1 aligns across 10 bases. CDR1 is SGHAT, CDR2 FQNNGV, per germline. This CDR3 is built from 12 residues. V lost 5 bases, J lost 9 bases, and 3 bases stayed unmatched.